Listed below are T cell receptor beta chains from one sample, sequenced in a study of blood T cell repertoires in COVID-19. Measured with immunoSEQ multiplex PCR; TCRdb has only the in-frame clones, and not every one. The data show around 330,000 clones, with roughly 85% seen just once and about 2% held by the top ten. The sequenced material came from PBMCs or T cells enriched from blood (not recorded which). The source of these receptors is a woman in her 30s who had been exposed to COVID-19. Each CDR3 is given with its conserved first and last residue. D genes are given only for firm matches. For some rows the clone size is stated as once, few or many, or as a class when expanded; others skip it.

V: TRBV28; J: TRBJ2-5; size: once; D: TRBD1; DNA: TGTGCCAGCAGTTCCCGACAGGGCCACCAAGAGACCCAGTACTTC; CDR3: CASSSRQGHQETQYF
V: TRBV5-1; J: TRBJ2-1; size: NA; D: TRBD1; DNA: TGCGCCAGCAGCCTTAACGAGATCACAGGGGCGGGTGAGCAGTTCTTC; CDR3: CASSLNEITGAGEQFF
V: TRBV4-3; J: TRBJ2-4; size: NA; D: NA; DNA: TGCGCCAGCAGCCAATCCGGGGTCGGAGGGAACATTCAGTACTTC; CDR3: CASSQSGVGGNIQYF
V: TRBV6-1; J: TRBJ2-7; size: NA; D: TRBD2; DNA: TGTGCCAGCAGTGTTTCTAGCGGGAGGGCGGGGGACGAGCAGTACTTC; CDR3: CASSVSSGRAGDEQYF
V: TRBV4-2; J: TRBJ2-6; size: once; D: NA; DNA: TGTGCCAGCAGCCAAGACTCTCTCTCTGGGGCCAACGTCCTGACTTTC; CDR3: CASSQDSLSGANVLTF
V: TRBV13; J: TRBJ2-6; size: NA; D: NA; DNA: TGTGCCAGCAGCTTAGGGGGAGCGGGACACTCTGGGGCCAACGTCCTGACTTTC; CDR3: CASSLGGAGHSGANVLTF
V: TRBV19; J: TRBJ2-3; size: NA; D: NA; DNA: TGTGCCAGTAGTATGGACCTCAGGGAAGGGGATACGCAGTATTTT; CDR3: CASSMDLREGDTQYF
V: TRBV7-2; J: TRBJ2-7; size: NA; D: NA; DNA: TGTGCCAGCAGCTTAGTAACGGGAGTGGGAGAGCAGTACTTC; CDR3: CASSLVTGVGEQYF
V: TRBV19; J: TRBJ2-1; size: NA; D: TRBD1; DNA: TGTGCCAGCCATCTGGGACAGGGTCCCCACAATGAGCAGTTCTTC; CDR3: CASHLGQGPHNEQFF
V: TRBV28; J: TRBJ1-4; size: once; D: NA; DNA: TGTGCCAGCAGTTTTCTAAATTCCGGACTCATTTTAGAAAAACTGTTTTTT; CDR3: CASSFLNSGLILEKLFF